A selection of T cell receptor beta chains follows, all from one sample in a study of blood T cell repertoires in COVID-19. Profiled with immunoSEQ multiplex PCR; TCRdb holds only in-frame clones, not every one. The table shows fewer than 350,000 clones, with about 86% occurring only once. The specimen sequenced was peripheral blood. The source of these receptors is a woman aged 60-75 years with active or convalescent COVID-19. CDR3s include the opening cysteine and the closing phenylalanine or tryptophan. A D gene is named only where the DNA matches it firmly. Clone size appears in some rows only: once, few, many, or a class for an expanded clone.

few | . | TRBJ1-2 | TRBV3-1/TRBV3-2 | CASSPQGDYGYTF | TGTGCCAGCAGCCCTCAAGGGGACTATGGCTACACCTTC
. | . | TRBJ2-3 | TRBV6-5 | CASATESGTDTQYF | TGTGCCAGCGCCACAGAGTCGGGCACAGATACGCAGTATTTT
. | . | TRBJ2-2 | TRBV2 | CASSLVEAGELFF | TGTGCCAGCAGCCTAGTGGAAGCCGGGGAGCTGTTTTTT
few | . | TRBJ1-2 | TRBV12-3/TRBV12-4 | CASSLIQGGGYTF | TGTGCCAGCAGTTTAATCCAGGGAGGTGGCTACACCTTC
. | . | TRBJ2-1 | TRBV10-2 | CASSRDSYNEQFF | TGCGCCAGCAGTCGGGACTCCTACAATGAGCAGTTCTTC
once | TRBD1 | TRBJ1-5 | TRBV5-8 | CASSFGTGWRHQPQHF | TGTGCCAGCAGCTTCGGGACAGGATGGCGGCATCAGCCCCAGCATTTT
. | . | TRBJ1-1 | TRBV6-5 | CASSSGSKLTEAFF | TGTGCCAGCAGCTCGGGGAGCAAGCTCACTGAAGCTTTCTTT
. | TRBD1 | TRBJ1-1 | TRBV19 | CASSPKRTGISRHTEAFF | TGTGCCAGTAGCCCCAAACGGACAGGGATCAGCAGGCACACTGAAGCTTTCTTT
many | TRBD1 | TRBJ1-2 | TRBV5-1 | CASSLAGGSNYGYTF | TGCGCCAGCAGCTTGGCAGGGGGCTCCAACTATGGCTACACCTTC
. | . | TRBJ1-2 | TRBV6-5 | CASSYPKGGALDGYTF | TGTGCCAGCAGTTACCCGAAAGGGGGGGCCCTAGACGGCTACACCTTC
few | TRBD1 | TRBJ1-4 | TRBV2 | CASQDRGLPNEKLFF | TGTGCCAGCCAAGACAGGGGATTACCTAATGAAAAACTGTTTTTT
. | . | TRBJ1-2 | TRBV27 | CASSLFTGYGYTF | TGTGCCAGCAGTTTGTTTACGGGCTATGGCTACACCTTC
. | . | TRBJ2-7 | TRBV20-1 | CSASRPQGTYEQYF | TGCAGTGCTAGTCGGCCCCAAGGGACTTACGAGCAGTACTTC
. | TRBD1 | TRBJ1-5 | TRBV24-1 | CATSDFRTGGGTASNQPQHF | TGTGCCACCAGTGATTTCAGAACAGGGGGCGGAACTGCTAGCAATCAGCCCCAGCATTTT
once | . | TRBJ1-2 | TRBV9 | CASSVADYGYTF | TGTGCCAGCAGCGTAGCAGACTATGGCTACACCTTC
. | TRBD1 | TRBJ1-3 | TRBV7-9 | CASSLLPGQGANTIYF | TGTGCCAGCAGCTTATTACCGGGACAGGGGGCAAACACCATATATTTT
. | . | TRBJ1-3 | TRBV5-4 | CASSPIPHLSSGGNTIYF | TGTGCCAGCAGCCCAATCCCTCATTTGTCCTCAGGGGGAAACACCATATATTTT
few | . | TRBJ1-4 | TRBV10-1 | CASRATEKLFF | TGCGCCAGCAGGGCGACAGAGAAACTGTTTTTT
. | TRBD2 | TRBJ2-7 | TRBV5-6 | CASSLGLAASYEQYF | TGTGCCAGCAGCCTCGGACTAGCGGCCTCCTACGAGCAGTACTTC
. | TRBD1 | TRBJ1-1 | TRBV12-3/TRBV12-4 | CASSLIQGFEAFF | TGTGCCAGCAGTTTGATACAGGGGTTTGAAGCTTTCTTT